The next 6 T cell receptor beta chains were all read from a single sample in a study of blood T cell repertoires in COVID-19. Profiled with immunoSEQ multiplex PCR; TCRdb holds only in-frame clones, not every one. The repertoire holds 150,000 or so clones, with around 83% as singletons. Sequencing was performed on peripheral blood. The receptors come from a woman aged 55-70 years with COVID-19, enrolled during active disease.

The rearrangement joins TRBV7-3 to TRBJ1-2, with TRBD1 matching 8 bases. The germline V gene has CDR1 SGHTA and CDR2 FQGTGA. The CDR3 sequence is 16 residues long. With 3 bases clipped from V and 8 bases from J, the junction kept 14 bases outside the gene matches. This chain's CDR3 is CASSFLGPDRDGGYTF. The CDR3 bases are TGTGCCAGCAGCTTCCTCGGGCCGGACAGGGATGGAGGCTACACCTTC.

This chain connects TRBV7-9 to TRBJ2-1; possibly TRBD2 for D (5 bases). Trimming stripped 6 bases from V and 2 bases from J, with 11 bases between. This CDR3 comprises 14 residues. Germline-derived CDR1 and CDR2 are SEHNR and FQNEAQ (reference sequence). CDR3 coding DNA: TGTGCCAGCAGTATAAGCGGAGCCTACAATGAGCAGTTCTTC. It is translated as CASSISGAYNEQFF.

The CDR3 DNA reads as TGTGCCAGTGGGAGCGGGACGGGTACGCAGTATTTT. Translation gives CASGSGTGTQYF. This chain links TRBV19 with TRBJ2-3; 7 bases fit TRBD2. The CDR3 loop spans 12 amino acids. Trimming removed 8 bases from V and 8 bases from J; junction bases left unmatched: 7. The germline V gene has CDR1 LNHDA and CDR2 SQIVND (reference sequence).

The CDR3 spells CASSGGINQPQHF. The CDR3 region has the DNA TGTGCCAGCAGTGGAGGGATCAATCAGCCCCAGCATTTT. The chain joins TRBV25-1 to TRBJ1-5; unclear D gene. This CDR3 region has 13 residues. Germline values: CDR1 MGHDK, CDR2 SYGVNS. V lost 4 bases to trimming and J lost 3 bases, with 7 bases between them.

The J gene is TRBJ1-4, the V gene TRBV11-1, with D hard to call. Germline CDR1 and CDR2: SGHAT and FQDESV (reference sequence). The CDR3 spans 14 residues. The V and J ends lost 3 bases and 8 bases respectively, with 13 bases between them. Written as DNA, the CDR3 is TGTGCCAGCAGCTTTGGCGGGGAGGAGGAAAAACTGTTTTTT. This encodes CASSFGGEEEKLFF.

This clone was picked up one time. The CDR3 bases are TGTGCCAGCAGCCTGCCCGGGGGGGCCCGAAACACCATATATTTT. As protein: CASSLPGGARNTIYF. This chain joins TRBV5-6 and TRBJ1-3; possible D gene TRBD1, 6 bases. V was cut by 4 bases and J by 5 bases, with 16 bases left in between. Germline V gene sequence: CDR1 SGHDT, CDR2 YYEEEE. This CDR3 comprises 15 residues. The full variable domain, rest sourced from reference TRBV5-6 and TRBJ1-3, is DAGVTQSPTHLIKTRGQQVTLRCSPKSGHDTVSWYQQALGQGPQFIFQYYEEEERQRGNFPDRFSGHQFPNYSSELNVNALLLGDSALYLCASSLPGGARNTIYFGEGSWLTVV.